This T cell receptor (beta chain) was captured by sequencing in a study of blood T cells in healthy people across ages. Alongside a J-beta primer mix, a sample-barcoded 5' primer served in a second PCR lasting about 7 to 11 cycles. TCRdb re-analysed the 5' RACE reads in MiXCR, keeping a single row per CDR3 protein. The table has under 950,000 distinct CDR3 sequences, about 20% seen once; the top ten hold less than 25%. As concerns this clonotype: What it recognizes is unknown.

The CDR3 has 14 residues. With 1 base clipped from V and 5 bases from J, the junction kept 4 bases outside the gene matches. Germline V gene data show CDR1 as LNHNV and CDR2 as YYDKDF (reference sequence). Whole-study findings and limits: Per-million-T-cell TCR beta diversity fell roughly linearly with age.

Sequenced input: blood. The chain uses TRBV15 and TRBJ1-1, with TRBD1 matching over 7 bases. This sequence originates from a man in his 70s in good health. The CDR3 bases are TGTGCCACCAGCAGAGGGGACAGCAATACTGAAGCTTTCTTT. Translated, it gives CATSRGDSNTEAFF.